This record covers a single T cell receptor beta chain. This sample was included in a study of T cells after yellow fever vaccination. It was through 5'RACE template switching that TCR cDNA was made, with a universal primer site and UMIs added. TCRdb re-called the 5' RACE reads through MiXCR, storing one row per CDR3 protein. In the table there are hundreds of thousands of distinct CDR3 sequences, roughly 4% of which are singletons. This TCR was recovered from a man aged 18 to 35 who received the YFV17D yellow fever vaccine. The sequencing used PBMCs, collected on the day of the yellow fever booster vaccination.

The DNA of the CDR3 is TGTGCCAGCAGTACCTTGACTAGCGGGGGCCCTCAGACAATCTACAATGAGCAGTTCTTC. The encoded protein is CASSTLTSGGPQTIYNEQFF. The chain employs TRBV6-2 or TRBV6-3 and TRBJ2-1, with TRBD2 identical over 12 bases. The germline V gene encodes CDR1 MNHEY and CDR2 SVGEGT. V shed 5 bases and J 3 bases; nucleotides not matched to a gene: 17. The CDR3 sequence is 20 residues long.